The next 12 T cell receptor beta chains were all read from a single sample in a study of blood T cell repertoires in COVID-19 (TCRdb year 2020). The receptor library was made with the immunoSEQ multiplex PCR assay. Entries here come from immuneACCESS through TCRdb and include only in-frame sequences with V and J called. Some clones fail to appear in such tables; in the studies checked, an unresolved V gene covers under half of the shortfall, and the cause of the remainder is unknown. This sample is represented by about 190,000 clones; about 88% of them were singletons. The top ten clones comprise roughly 5.6% of the sample. The sequenced material came from peripheral blood. These receptors were collected from a woman aged 40 to 50 who had recovered from COVID-19.

The chain uses TRBV21-1 and TRBJ2-2; the table's D call TRBD1 went unverified against the DNA. TRBV21-1 is a pseudogene. The length of the CDR3 is 16 residues. DNA of the CDR3: TGTGCCAGCAGCAGAAGGGGGCCCGAAGGCTCCGGGGAGCTGTTTTTT. This gives the protein CASSRRGPEGSGELFF.

V and J are TRBV7-9 and TRBJ2-5, with 11 bases matching TRBD2. This CDR3 is built from 16 residues. The V and J ends lost 4 bases and 5 bases, in that order; junction bases with no gene match: 9. CDR1 is SEHNR, CDR2 FQNEAQ, per germline (reference sequence). CDR3 sequence reads: CASSSTSGSRSETQYF. The CDR3 bases are TGTGCCAGCAGCTCCACTAGCGGGAGTCGATCGGAGACCCAGTACTTC.

In this sample, this clone turned up a few times. The chain joins TRBV2 to TRBJ2-7; D is ambiguous. Germline V lookup: CDR1 SNHLY, CDR2 FYNNEI. V shed 7 bases and J shed 3 bases, with 10 bases lying between them. The CDR3 loop spans 12 amino acids. CDR3 bases: TGTGCCAGCACCCAGGATGGCTACGAGCAGTACTTC. Residues: CASTQDGYEQYF.

The chain recombines TRBV2 with TRBJ1-2; D call uncertain. Germline assignment: CDR1 SNHLY and CDR2 FYNNEI. V was trimmed by 7 bases and J by 4 bases, leaving 13 bases between them. This CDR3 comprises 13 residues. CDR3 nucleotides: TGTGCCAGCACGGAGGCGGCGGTCTATGGCTACACCTTC. As protein: CASTEAAVYGYTF. Full variable domain (rest looked up from reference TRBV2 and TRBJ1-2): EPEVTQTPSHQVTQMGQEVILRCVPISNHLYFYWYRQILGQKVEFLVSFYNNEISEKSEIFDDQFSVERPDGSNFTLKIRSTKLEDSAMYFCASTEAAVYGYTFGSGTRLTVV.

The chain is built from TRBV7-2 and TRBJ2-5; 8 positions agree with TRBD1. V dropped 6 bases and J dropped 4; count of bases not matched to a gene: 10. The CDR3 runs 15 residues. Germline CDR1 SGHTA, CDR2 FQGNSA. CDR3: CASRYGQGSSETQYF. CDR3 coding DNA: TGTGCCAGCAGATATGGACAGGGTAGTTCAGAGACCCAGTACTTC. Complete variable domain (other parts from reference TRBV7-2 and TRBJ2-5): GAGVSQSPSNKVTEKGKDVELRCDPISGHTALYWYRQSLGQGLEFLIYFQGNSAPDKSGLPSDRFSAERTGGSVSTLTIQRTQQEDSAVYLCASRYGQGSSETQYFGPGTRLLVL.

Only a few counts were recorded for this clone. The chain carries TRBV11-3 and TRBJ2-1; 8 positions agree with TRBD2. The CDR3 consists of 15 residues. Germline V lookup: CDR1 SGHNT, CDR2 YENEEA. Trimming took 5 bases from V and 2 from J; bases not matched to a gene: 5. CDR3 bases: TGTGCCAGCAGCCGGGAGGGGGGGGCCTACAATGAGCAGTTCTTC. It yields the protein CASSREGGAYNEQFF.

The rearrangement uses TRBV9 and TRBJ2-3, with TRBD2 as a possible D gene (5 bases). Trimming cost V 4 bases and J 4 bases, with 22 bases left between them. The CDR3 length is 17 residues. Looked up from germline, CDR1 is SGDLS and CDR2 is YYNGEE. The CDR3 sequence: CASSFRPSLGGSDTQYF. The CDR3 nucleotides read TGTGCCAGCAGCTTCCGACCGTCCTTAGGCGGGTCAGATACGCAGTATTTT.

The CDR3 region has the DNA TGTGCCAGTGAACCCGGGACAGGGGGCCTAAAGCAGTTCTTC. It codes for CASEPGTGGLKQFF. The chain employs TRBV19 and TRBJ2-1; TRBD1 matches at 12 bases. The V segment lost 8 bases and the J segment 11 bases; nucleotides outside the gene matches: 10. Looked up from germline, CDR1 is LNHDA and CDR2 is SQIVND (reference sequence). There are 14 residues in the CDR3. Combining the CDR3 with reference TRBV19 and TRBJ2-1 gives the whole variable domain DGGITQSPKYLFRKEGQNVTLSCEQNLNHDAMYWYRQDPGQGLRLIYYSQIVNDFQKGDIAEGYSVSREKKESFPLTVTSAQKNPTAFYLCASEPGTGGLKQFFGPGTRLTVL.

The chain has TRBV10-3 and TRBJ2-5; a weak D match, TRBD1 (6 bases). Trimming pared 5 bases from V and 3 bases from J, leaving 13 bases between. Looked up from germline, CDR1 is ENHRY and CDR2 is SYGVKD. The CDR3 totals 14 residues. CDR3: CAISKNRDKETQYF. CDR3 DNA: TGTGCCATCAGTAAAAACCGGGACAAAGAGACCCAGTACTTC.

This clone was seen just once. The chain links TRBV5-4 to TRBJ1-1; D call uncertain. The V and J ends lost 4 bases and 3 bases respectively, with 13 bases between them. CDR3 length: 14 residues. From germline, CDR1 is SGHNT and CDR2 YYREEE (reference sequence). CDR3 loop: CASSGATGYTEAFF. The CDR3 DNA reads as TGTGCCAGCAGCGGCGCGACGGGTTACACTGAAGCTTTCTTT.

The chain carries TRBV3-1 (or the pseudogene TRBV3-2) and TRBJ2-7, with TRBD2 identical over 9 bases. This CDR3 spans 15 amino acids. The V gene end was trimmed by 1 base and the J gene end by 11 bases; junction bases not matched to a gene: 12. Germline V gives CDR1 LGHDT, CDR2 YNNKEL (reference sequence). Written as DNA, the CDR3 is TGTGCCAGCAGCCAAGGTCTTAGCGGGGGAACCGGGGAGTACTTC. Amino acid sequence: CASSQGLSGGTGEYF.

CDR3 nucleotides: TGTGCCAGCAGTTTATTCGTAGCGGGAGGTGGCGAGCAGTACTTC. Its translation: CASSLFVAGGGEQYF. The genes are TRBV27 and TRBJ2-7, with 10 bases aligning to TRBD2. V was clipped by 1 base and J by 6 bases; unmatched bases: 6. Germline CDR1 is MNHEY and CDR2 is SMNVEV (reference sequence). This CDR3 has 15 amino acids.